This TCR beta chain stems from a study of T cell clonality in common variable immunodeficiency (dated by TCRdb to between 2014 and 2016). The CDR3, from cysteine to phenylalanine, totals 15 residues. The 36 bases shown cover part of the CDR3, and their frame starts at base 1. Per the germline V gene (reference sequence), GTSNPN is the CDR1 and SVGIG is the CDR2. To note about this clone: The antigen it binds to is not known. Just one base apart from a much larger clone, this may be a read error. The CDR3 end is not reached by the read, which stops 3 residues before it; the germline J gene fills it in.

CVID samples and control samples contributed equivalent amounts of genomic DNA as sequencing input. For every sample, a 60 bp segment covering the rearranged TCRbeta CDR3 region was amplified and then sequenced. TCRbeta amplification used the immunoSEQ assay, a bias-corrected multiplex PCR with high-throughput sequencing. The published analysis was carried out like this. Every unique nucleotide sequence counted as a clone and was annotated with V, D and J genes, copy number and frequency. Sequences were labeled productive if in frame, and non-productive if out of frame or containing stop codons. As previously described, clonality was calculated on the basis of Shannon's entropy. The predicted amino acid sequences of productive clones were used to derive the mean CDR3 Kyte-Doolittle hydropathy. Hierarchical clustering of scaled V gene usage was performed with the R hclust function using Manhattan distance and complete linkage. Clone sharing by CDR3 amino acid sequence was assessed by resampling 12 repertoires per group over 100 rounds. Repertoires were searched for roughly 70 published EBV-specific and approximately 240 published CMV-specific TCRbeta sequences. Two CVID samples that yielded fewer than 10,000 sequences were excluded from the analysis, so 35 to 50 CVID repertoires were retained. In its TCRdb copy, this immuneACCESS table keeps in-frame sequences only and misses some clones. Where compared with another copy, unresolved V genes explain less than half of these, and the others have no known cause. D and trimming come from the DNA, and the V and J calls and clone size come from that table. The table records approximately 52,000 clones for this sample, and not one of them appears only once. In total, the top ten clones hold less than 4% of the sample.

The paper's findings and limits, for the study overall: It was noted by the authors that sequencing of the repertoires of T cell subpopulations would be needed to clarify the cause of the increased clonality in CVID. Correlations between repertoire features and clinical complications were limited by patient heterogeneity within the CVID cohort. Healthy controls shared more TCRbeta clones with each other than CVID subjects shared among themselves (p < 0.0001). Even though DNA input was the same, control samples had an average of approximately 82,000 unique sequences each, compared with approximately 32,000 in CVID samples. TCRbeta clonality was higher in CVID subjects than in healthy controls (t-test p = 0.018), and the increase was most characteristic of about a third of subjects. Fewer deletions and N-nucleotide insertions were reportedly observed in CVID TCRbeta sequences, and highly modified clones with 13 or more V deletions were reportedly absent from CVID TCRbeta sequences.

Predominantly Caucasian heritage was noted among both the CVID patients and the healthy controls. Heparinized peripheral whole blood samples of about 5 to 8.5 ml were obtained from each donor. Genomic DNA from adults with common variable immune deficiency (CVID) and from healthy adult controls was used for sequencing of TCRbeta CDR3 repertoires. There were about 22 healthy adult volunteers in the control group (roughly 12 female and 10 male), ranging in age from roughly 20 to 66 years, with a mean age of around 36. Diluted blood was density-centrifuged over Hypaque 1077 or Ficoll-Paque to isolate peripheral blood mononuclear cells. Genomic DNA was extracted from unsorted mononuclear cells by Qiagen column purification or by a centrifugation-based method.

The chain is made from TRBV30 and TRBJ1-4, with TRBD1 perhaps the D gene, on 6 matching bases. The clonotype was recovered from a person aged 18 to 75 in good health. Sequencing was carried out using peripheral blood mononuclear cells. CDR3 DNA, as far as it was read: TGTGCCTGGAGTGTCTACAGGGCTGGGGCCAACGTA. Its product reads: CAWSVYRAGANV. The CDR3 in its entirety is CAWSVYRAGANVLFF.